This TCR beta chain was identified during a study of blood T cells in healthy people across ages. A J-beta primer mix and a sample-barcoded 5' primer were used in a second PCR of roughly 7 to 12 cycles. TCRdb called the 5' RACE reads again in MiXCR, with one record for every CDR3 protein. This sample has around 1,900,000 distinct CDR3 sequences, with roughly 43% found just once. Study results and limitations: Across samples, TCR beta diversity tracked strongly with naive T cell percentage.

The length of the CDR3 is 17 residues. J lost 3 bases, V lost 5 bases, and 8 bases had no gene match. Per the germline V gene, CDR1 is LGHNA and CDR2 is YSLEER. This clonotype was counted a few times. Its antigen is as yet unknown. Whenever a sample was processed, at least 6 million PBMCs were isolated. The TCR comes from a human donor in good health. This rearrangement joins TRBV4-3 to TRBJ2-1; 12 nucleotides line up with TRBD2. The sample comprised blood. This CDR3 is CASSTRLAGDIYNEQFF. CDR3 nucleotides: TGCGCCAGCAGCACACGACTAGCGGGAGACATCTACAATGAGCAGTTCTTC.